This is a list of T cell receptor beta chains from one sample in a study of T cell responses to AZD1222 COVID-19 vaccine. TCRdb's copy holds only in-frame clones and misses some; the assay was immunoSEQ multiplex PCR. The sample records 100,000 to 150,000 clones, around 90% being singletons. The material sequenced was peripheral blood, taken on day 0 of AZD1222 vaccination. All receptors come from an adult in good health. Each CDR3 is given with its conserved first and last residue. D genes are given only for firm matches. Not every row has a clone size; where given, it reads once, few, many or a size class.

d_gene: -
j_gene: TRBJ2-7
v_gene: TRBV19
abundance: -
CDR3nt: TGTGCCAGTAGGCTAACAACCAGCTCCTACGAGCAGTACTTC
CDR3aa: CASRLTTSSYEQYF

d_gene: TRBD1
j_gene: TRBJ1-2
v_gene: TRBV13
abundance: -
CDR3nt: TGTGCCAGCAGATCCTATGACAGGGAGGGTGGCTACACCTTC
CDR3aa: CASRSYDREGGYTF

d_gene: -
j_gene: TRBJ1-4
v_gene: TRBV19
abundance: -
CDR3nt: TGTGCCAGTAGTATGACATGGGATAATGAAAAACTGTTTTTT
CDR3aa: CASSMTWDNEKLFF

d_gene: TRBD1
j_gene: TRBJ1-1
v_gene: TRBV19
abundance: -
CDR3nt: TGTGCCAGTAGTATATCGGGCAGGGGGCTAAATAGGGTTGAAGCTTTCTTT
CDR3aa: CASSISGRGLNRVEAFF

d_gene: TRBD1
j_gene: TRBJ1-2
v_gene: TRBV10-3
abundance: few
CDR3nt: TGTGCCATCAGTGTTAATCCCACCGGGACAGGGTTTGATGGCTACACCTTC
CDR3aa: CAISVNPTGTGFDGYTF

d_gene: -
j_gene: TRBJ1-6
v_gene: TRBV18
abundance: -
CDR3nt: TGTGCCAGCTCCCAGGTAGGGCAGATGAATTCACCCCTCCACTTT
CDR3aa: CASSQVGQMNSPLHF

d_gene: -
j_gene: TRBJ2-3
v_gene: TRBV6-4
abundance: -
CDR3nt: TGTGCCAGCAGTGACCCAGGGGCAGATACGCAGTATTTT
CDR3aa: CASSDPGADTQYF

d_gene: -
j_gene: TRBJ1-2
v_gene: TRBV6-4
abundance: -
CDR3nt: TGTGCCAGCAGTGAAACAGGAGGGTCTAACTATGGCTACACCTTC
CDR3aa: CASSETGGSNYGYTF

d_gene: -
j_gene: TRBJ1-2
v_gene: TRBV19
abundance: -
CDR3nt: TGTGCCAGTAGGGTACAGGGTCTCTATGGCTACACCTTC
CDR3aa: CASRVQGLYGYTF

d_gene: -
j_gene: TRBJ2-5
v_gene: TRBV5-4
abundance: -
CDR3nt: TGTGCCAGCAGCTTGCGTCTACAAGAGACCCAGTACTTC
CDR3aa: CASSLRLQETQYF

d_gene: -
j_gene: TRBJ2-7
v_gene: TRBV14
abundance: -
CDR3nt: TGTGCCAGCAGCCAAGATGCCTACGAGCAGTACTTC
CDR3aa: CASSQDAYEQYF

d_gene: TRBD1
j_gene: TRBJ1-2
v_gene: TRBV3-1/TRBV3-2
abundance: -
CDR3nt: TGTGCCAGCAGCCAGGTGGACAGGGAGGATGGCTACACCTTC
CDR3aa: CASSQVDREDGYTF

d_gene: -
j_gene: TRBJ1-3
v_gene: TRBV19
abundance: -
CDR3nt: TGTGCCAGTAGTATCCTAAGCTCTGGAAACACCATATATTTT
CDR3aa: CASSILSSGNTIYF

d_gene: TRBD1
j_gene: TRBJ1-1
v_gene: TRBV9
abundance: -
CDR3nt: TGTGCCAGCAGCGCGACAGGGAGAAACACTGAAGCTTTCTTT
CDR3aa: CASSATGRNTEAFF

d_gene: -
j_gene: TRBJ1-4
v_gene: TRBV7-9
abundance: -
CDR3nt: TGTGCCAGCAGCCCTGACCGTGCAACTAATGAAAAACTGTTTTTT
CDR3aa: CASSPDRATNEKLFF

d_gene: -
j_gene: TRBJ1-1
v_gene: TRBV6-1
abundance: -
CDR3nt: TGTGCCAGCAGTAAAGTAGTAGTAGAACAGTCCCGCAACACGATGAACACTGAAGCTTTCTTT
CDR3aa: CASSKVVVEQSRNTMNTEAFF

d_gene: TRBD2
j_gene: TRBJ2-3
v_gene: TRBV27
abundance: -
CDR3nt: TGTGCCAGCAGTCCGGGCGGGGGGGCAGATACGCAGTATTTT
CDR3aa: CASSPGGGADTQYF

d_gene: -
j_gene: TRBJ2-5
v_gene: TRBV12-2
abundance: -
CDR3nt: TGTGCAAGTCGCTTAGCGCGGACAGGCCAAGAGACCCAGTACTTC
CDR3aa: CASRLARTGQETQYF